Following are 9 T cell receptor beta chains from one sample sequenced in a study of cytotoxic CD8 clonotypes in ibrutinib-treated CLL. Profiled with immunoSEQ multiplex PCR; TCRdb holds only in-frame clones, not every one. The sample contains some 70,000 clones, about nine tenths of which appear only once. The sample consisted of PBMCs, taken after 12 months of ibrutinib treatment. The receptors were sampled from a human donor with chronic lymphocytic leukemia.

The chain joins TRBV19 to TRBJ2-6; D remains ambiguous. Trimming left V 6 bases short and J 0 bases short, with 6 bases between. Germline lookup yields CDR1 LNHDA and CDR2 SQIVND (reference sequence). The CDR3 spans 14 residues. The CDR3 spells CASRYFSGANVLTF. For the CDR3, the DNA is TGTGCCAGTAGGTATTTCTCTGGGGCCAACGTCCTGACTTTC. Supplemented by reference TRBV19 and TRBJ2-6, the full variable domain reads DGGITQSPKYLFRKEGQNVTLSCEQNLNHDAMYWYRQDPGQGLRLIYYSQIVNDFQKGDIAEGYSVSREKKESFPLTVTSAQKNPTAFYLCASRYFSGANVLTFGAGSRLTVL.

The chain has TRBV19 and TRBJ2-7; 12 nucleotides agree with TRBD2. CDR3 length: 16 amino acids. The germline V gene has CDR1 LNHDA and CDR2 SQIVND (reference sequence). Trimming cost V 5 bases and J 3 bases; bases outside gene matches: 8. DNA for the CDR3: TGTGCCAGTAGTTCACGGACTAGCGGGAACCTCTACGAGCAGTACTTC. Protein: CASSSRTSGNLYEQYF.

Only one count was recorded for this clone. The rearrangement uses TRBV5-1 and TRBJ2-3; 10 bases map to TRBD1. V dropped 2 bases and J dropped 3; count of bases not matched to a gene: 6. This CDR3 is 16 amino acids long. The V gene's germline CDR1 is SGHRS and CDR2 YFSETQ. DNA for the CDR3: TGCGCCAGCAGCTTAAGATGGGACAGGGGTACAGATACGCAGTATTTT. Translated: CASSLRWDRGTDTQYF.

The J gene is TRBJ2-3, the V gene TRBV14, with TRBD1 matching 7 bases. This CDR3 comprises 17 residues. Germline V gives CDR1 SGHDN, CDR2 FVKESK. V shed 0 bases, J shed 4 bases, and the junction held 10 bases outside the gene matches. CDR3 sequence (DNA): TGTGCCAGCAGCCAAGAAAATTACAGGGGCGAGCCAGATACGCAGTATTTT. It specifies CASSQENYRGEPDTQYF.

The chain is built from TRBV5-1 and TRBJ1-4; D ambiguous. The CDR3 spans 16 residues. Germline CDR1 SGHRS, CDR2 YFSETQ. The germline V and J ends were trimmed by 1 base and 0 bases, with 10 bases remaining between them. The CDR3: CASSLMPVATNEKLFF. The DNA of the CDR3 is TGCGCCAGCAGCTTGATGCCGGTAGCAACTAATGAAAAACTGTTTTTT.

The chain is built from TRBV10-3 and TRBJ1-3; D ambiguous. Trimming removed 11 bases at V and 0 bases at J, with 11 bases between. Germline V lookup: CDR1 ENHRY, CDR2 SYGVKD. This CDR3 has 13 amino acids. The CDR3 coding sequence is TGTGCCGTTAAGGGCCACTCTGGAAACACCATATATTTT. Translation gives CAVKGHSGNTIYF.

The chain combines TRBV11-3 with TRBJ2-7, with D perhaps given as TRBD1 or TRBD2 (5 bases each). The V end lost 5 bases, the J end lost 3 bases, and 14 bases lay between the germline ends. This CDR3 contains 14 residues. Germline V CDR1 and CDR2: SGHNT, YENEEA. CDR3 DNA: TGTGCCAGCAGCCCAACCGGGGCCGACTACGAGCAGTACTTC. The encoded protein is CASSPTGADYEQYF.

The gene calls are TRBV27 and TRBJ2-6; the D call may be TRBD1 or TRBD2 (5 bases each). The CDR3 is made up of 18 amino acids. V lost 6 bases, J lost 2 bases, and 20 bases lay in between. Per the germline V gene, CDR1 is MNHEY and CDR2 is SMNVEV (reference sequence). The CDR3 DNA sequence: TGTGCCAGCAGGCTGAGGGGTCGAGAAGGTACTGGGGCCAACGTCCTGACTTTC. It codes for CASRLRGREGTGANVLTF.

The chain's CDR3 is CASSFYGQVIYEQYF. For the CDR3, the DNA is TGTGCCAGCAGCTTTTATGGACAGGTTATCTACGAGCAGTACTTC. The rearrangement joins TRBV13 to TRBJ2-7; 7 bases map to TRBD1. This CDR3 contains 15 residues. Trimming at V came to 3 bases and at J to 3 bases, leaving 8 bases not matched to a gene. Per the germline V gene, CDR1 is PRHDT and CDR2 is FYEKMQ (reference sequence).